The 19 T cell receptor beta chains below all came from one sample that was sequenced in a study of metastatic and nonmetastatic thyroid tumors. TCRdb re-processed the PCR reads through MiXCR. Of about 20,000 clones listed, roughly 27% are singletons. No patient received treatment before thyroid surgery. The sequenced material came from tumor tissue. The receptors here all came from a male donor with papillary thyroid cancer or a benign thyroid nodule (not recorded which). Some clones in this sample may be carry-over from other donors' samples.

This clone turned up a few times. V is TRBV28 and J is TRBJ1-2, with D perhaps TRBD1 (6 bases). The germline gives CDR1 MDHEN, CDR2 SYDVKM. This CDR3 region has 13 residues. The V end was cut by 6 bases, the J end by 8 bases, with 16 bases between. CDR3 coding DNA: TGTGCCAGCAGCCCGGGGGGCTTCAGCGGCTACACCTTC. Residues: CASSPGGFSGYTF.

The rearrangement joins TRBV2 to TRBJ1-4; the match to TRBD1 covers 8 bases. This CDR3 is 14 amino acids long. In germline, CDR1 is SNHLY, CDR2 FYNNEI. Germline trimming cut 5 bases from V and 4 bases from J; bases unmatched to any gene: 3. The CDR3 is CASSPDRGNEKLFF. The CDR3 coding sequence is TGTGCCAGCAGTCCCGACAGGGGTAATGAAAAACTGTTTTTT.

The sample holds one count of this clone. One end of the junction fails to match germline, which may point to a read error. The genes are TRBV12-3 or TRBV12-4 and TRBJ2-2; TRBD1 matches 7 bases. This CDR3 is 14 amino acids long. The CDR3: CASRDRANTGDLFF. The CDR3 DNA follows: TGTGCCAGTCGAGACAGGGCCAACACCGGGGATCTGTTTTTT.

This clone was found a few times. The chain combines TRBV30 with TRBJ2-1, with 7 bases fitting TRBD2. The CDR3 totals 14 residues. In germline, CDR1 is GTSNPN, CDR2 SVGIG (reference sequence). V lost 0 bases to trimming and J lost 2 bases; unmatched junction nucleotides: 1. Here the CDR3 DNA reads TGTGCCTGGAGTGTGAGCGGGACCTACAATGAGCAGTTCTTC. Its protein is CAWSVSGTYNEQFF.

This clone was observed at least ten times. CDR3: CASSQDLGQGGTYEQYF. CDR3 nucleotide sequence: TGCGCCAGCAGCCAAGACTTGGGACAGGGGGGAACCTACGAGCAGTACTTC. The chain has TRBV4-1 and TRBJ2-7, with 11 bases fitting TRBD1. The CDR3 has 17 amino acids. Losses at the gene ends were 0 bases for V and 2 bases for J; bases not matched to a gene: 6. Per the germline V gene, CDR1 is MGHRA and CDR2 is YSYEKL.

At least ten counts were recorded for this clone. The chain couples TRBV3-1 to TRBJ2-2, with TRBD2 matching 8 bases. The CDR3 spans 15 residues. Germline CDR1 and CDR2: LGHDT and YNNKEL (reference sequence). V dropped 1 base and J dropped 4; count of bases not matched to a gene: 2. This chain's CDR3 is CASSQVAGGTGELFF. The CDR3 nucleotides are TGTGCCAGCAGCCAAGTGGCGGGGGGCACCGGGGAGCTGTTTTTT.

The genes are TRBV20-1 and TRBJ1-1; D is ambiguous. CDR3 length: 14 residues. Trimming shortened V by 0 bases and J by 0 bases, and 8 bases separated the two germline ends. Germline assignment: CDR1 DFQATT and CDR2 SNEGSKA (reference sequence). CDR3 in amino acids: CSARELSMNTEAFF. The DNA of the CDR3 is TGCAGTGCTAGAGAGCTCAGTATGAACACTGAAGCTTTCTTT.

Judged by abundance, this clone is medium-sized. The chain uses TRBV12-3 or TRBV12-4 and TRBJ2-2, with 11 bases that match TRBD1. The CDR3 loop spans 17 amino acids. Trimming cost V 4 bases and J 0 bases; bases outside gene matches: 4. The CDR3 DNA sequence: TGTGCCAGCAGTTCATGGACAGGGGGCTCGAACACCGGGGAGCTGTTTTTT. Its protein is CASSSWTGGSNTGELFF.

The V and J genes are TRBV11-2 and TRBJ2-6; D is ambiguous. The V gene lost 3 bases and the J gene lost 0 bases, with 12 bases spanning the gap. This CDR3 has 17 residues. The germline gives CDR1 SGHAT, CDR2 FQNNGV. CDR3 residues: CASSFRLHSSGANVLTF. CDR3 nucleotide sequence: TGTGCCAGCAGCTTCCGGCTCCACAGCTCTGGGGCCAACGTCCTGACTTTC.

In its sample, this clone ranks as medium-sized (0.01 to 0.1%). The chain carries TRBV6-1 and TRBJ2-2, with D unresolved. Per germline, CDR1 MNHNS and CDR2 SASEGT. Trimming removed 3 bases from V and 6 bases from J, with 8 bases in between. This CDR3 has 13 residues. Here the CDR3 DNA reads TGTGCCAGCAGTGAGATAGGGCCCGGGGAGCTGTTTTTT. This codes for CASSEIGPGELFF.

This chain joins TRBV20-1 and TRBJ2-7; TRBD1 aligns across 11 bases. From germline, CDR1 is DFQATT and CDR2 SNEGSKA (reference sequence). Unmatched junction bases numbered 6, after V lost 2 bases and J lost 9 bases. This CDR3 has 13 residues. CDR3 DNA: TGCAGTGCTAGAAGGACAGGGGGCGCAGGGCAGTACTTC. This gives the protein CSARRTGGAGQYF.

This clone was seen repeatedly, ten times or more. The gene calls are TRBV11-2 and TRBJ2-5; TRBD2 matches 8 bases. The V segment lost 4 bases and the J segment 5 bases; nucleotides outside the gene matches: 9. Germline V gives CDR1 SGHAT, CDR2 FQNNGV. The CDR3 extends over 15 amino acids. For the CDR3, the DNA is TGTGCCAGCAGCTCAACAGCGGGAGATACGGAGACCCAGTACTTC. It specifies CASSSTAGDTETQYF.

By frequency in the sample, this clone is medium-sized. This rearrangement joins TRBV24-1 to TRBJ1-2; D might be TRBD1 (6 bases). CDR3 length: 14 amino acids. Germline V gene lookup returns CDR1 KGHDR and CDR2 SFDVKD. V lost 4 bases and J lost 3, with 11 bases in between. This CDR3 is CATSDDGGYYGYTF. The DNA of the CDR3 is TGTGCCACCAGTGACGACGGGGGCTACTATGGCTACACCTTC.

This clone is medium-sized within its sample. As DNA, the CDR3 is TGCGCCAGCAGCTTGTCAGGGATGGAGTGGGGCTACACCTTC. As protein: CASSLSGMEWGYTF. V is TRBV5-1 and J is TRBJ1-2, with D perhaps matching TRBD1 (5 bases). The CDR3 has 14 amino acids. V was pared by 1 base and J by 8 bases, with 15 bases between. Germline V CDR1 and CDR2: SGHRS, YFSETQ.

This clone was recorded many times. The chain couples TRBV10-3 to TRBJ1-1, with unresolved D. Deletions cut 6 bases from V and 7 bases from J, with 18 bases between. The CDR3 has 14 residues. Per the germline V gene, CDR1 is ENHRY and CDR2 is SYGVKD. DNA for the CDR3: TGTGCCATCAGGAGACGCAACGCGGATAGTGAAGCTTTCTTT. Its protein product is CAIRRRNADSEAFF.

This clone was found a few times. The chain recombines TRBV28 with TRBJ2-7, with a possible D match to TRBD1 (6 bases). From germline, CDR1 is MDHEN and CDR2 SYDVKM. The V end lost 3 bases, the J end lost 5 bases, and 26 bases lay between the germline ends. CDR3 size: 18 residues. CDR3 in amino acids: CASSLDGLSRGTSNEQYF. Here the CDR3 DNA reads TGTGCCAGCAGTTTGGACGGACTCTCTAGGGGGACGAGCAACGAGCAGTACTTC.

The CDR3 nucleotides read TGCGCCAGCAGCTTGTTAGCGACCAACTCTGGGGCCAACGTCCTGACTTTC. Protein product: CASSLLATNSGANVLTF. V usage is TRBV5-1 and J usage is TRBJ2-6; the D gene is possibly TRBD2 (5 bases). V shed 1 base and J shed 0 bases, with 11 bases lying between them. This CDR3 has 17 amino acids. In germline, CDR1 is SGHRS, CDR2 YFSETQ. Combining the CDR3 with reference TRBV5-1 and TRBJ2-6 gives the whole variable domain KAGVTQTPRYLIKTRGQQVTLSCSPISGHRSVSWYQQTPGQGLQFLFEYFSETQRNKGNFPGRFSGRQFSNSRSEMNVSTLELGDSALYLCASSLLATNSGANVLTFGAGSRLTVL.

This clone was seen many times. CDR3 protein: CATRGVPQETQYF. The DNA for the CDR3 is TGTGCCACCAGAGGGGTGCCGCAAGAGACCCAGTACTTC. V gene TRBV24-1 combines with J gene TRBJ2-5; D might be TRBD1 (5 bases). Trimming took off 7 bases at V and 2 bases at J, with 10 bases between the two ends. Germline V gene lookup returns CDR1 KGHDR and CDR2 SFDVKD. This CDR3 has 13 amino acids.

There are many counts of this clone. V usage is TRBV27 and J usage is TRBJ1-4, with D perhaps TRBD1 (5 bases). This CDR3 region has 15 residues. V was clipped by 3 bases and J by 3 bases, with 11 bases between them. Germline values: CDR1 MNHEY, CDR2 SMNVEV (reference sequence). The CDR3 nucleotides read TGTGCCAGCAGTTTTTTGAGGGGCTCTAATGAAAAACTGTTTTTT. This encodes CASSFLRGSNEKLFF.